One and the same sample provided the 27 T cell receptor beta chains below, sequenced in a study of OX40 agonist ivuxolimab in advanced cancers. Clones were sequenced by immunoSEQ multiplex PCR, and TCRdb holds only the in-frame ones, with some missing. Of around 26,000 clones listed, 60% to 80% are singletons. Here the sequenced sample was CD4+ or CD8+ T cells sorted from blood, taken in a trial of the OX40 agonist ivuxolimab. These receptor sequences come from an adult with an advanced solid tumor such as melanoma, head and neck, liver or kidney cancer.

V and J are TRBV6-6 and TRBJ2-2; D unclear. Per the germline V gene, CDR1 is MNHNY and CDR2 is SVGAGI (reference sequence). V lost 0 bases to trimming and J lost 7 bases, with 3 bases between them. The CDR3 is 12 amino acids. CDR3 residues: CASSYSGGELFF. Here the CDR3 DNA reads TGTGCCAGCAGTTACTCGGGCGGGGAGCTGTTTTTT.

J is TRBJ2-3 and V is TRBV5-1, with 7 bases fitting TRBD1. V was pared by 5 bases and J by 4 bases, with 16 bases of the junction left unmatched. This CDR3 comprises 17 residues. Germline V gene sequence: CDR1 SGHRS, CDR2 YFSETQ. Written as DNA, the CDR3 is TGCGCCAGCAGTTTTGGCGGCGTCACAGGGGTAGCAGATACGCAGTATTTT. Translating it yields CASSFGGVTGVADTQYF.

The CDR3 loop is CASSLAGGAMETQYF. The CDR3 DNA reads as TGCGCCAGCAGCTTGGCCGGGGGGGCGATGGAGACCCAGTACTTC. V and J are TRBV5-1 and TRBJ2-5; TRBD2 aligns across 8 bases. J was trimmed by 5 bases and V by 0 bases; bases with no gene match: 6. Looked up from germline, CDR1 is SGHRS and CDR2 is YFSETQ. The CDR3 spans 15 residues.

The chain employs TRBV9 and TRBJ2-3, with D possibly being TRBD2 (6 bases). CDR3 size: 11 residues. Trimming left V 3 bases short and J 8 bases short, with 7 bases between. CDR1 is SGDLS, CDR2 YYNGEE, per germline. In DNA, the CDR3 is TGTGCCAGCAGCGGGGGAGGTACGCAGTATTTT. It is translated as CASSGGGTQYF.

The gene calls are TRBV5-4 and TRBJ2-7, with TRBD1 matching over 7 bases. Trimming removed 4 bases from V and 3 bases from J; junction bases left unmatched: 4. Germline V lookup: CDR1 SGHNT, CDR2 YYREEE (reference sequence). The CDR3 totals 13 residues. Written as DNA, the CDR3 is TGTGCCAGCAGCCGCCGGGACAGCTACGAGCAGTACTTC. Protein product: CASSRRDSYEQYF.

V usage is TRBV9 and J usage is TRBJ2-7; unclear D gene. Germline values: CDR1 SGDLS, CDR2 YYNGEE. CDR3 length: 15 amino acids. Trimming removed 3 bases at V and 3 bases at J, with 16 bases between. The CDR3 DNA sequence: TGTGCCAGCAGCGGAAGCCGCTCACCCCTCTACGAGCAGTACTTC. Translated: CASSGSRSPLYEQYF. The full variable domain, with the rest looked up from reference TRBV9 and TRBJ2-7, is DSGVTQTPKHLITATGQRVTLRCSPRSGDLSVYWYQQSLDQGLQFLIQYYNGEERAKGNILERFSAQQFPDLHSELNLSSLELGDSALYFCASSGSRSPLYEQYFGPGTRLTVT.

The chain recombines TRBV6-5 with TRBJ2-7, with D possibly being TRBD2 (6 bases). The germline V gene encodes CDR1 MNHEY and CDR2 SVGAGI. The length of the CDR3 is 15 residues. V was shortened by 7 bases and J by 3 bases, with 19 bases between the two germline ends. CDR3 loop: CASNPDGGVGYEQYF. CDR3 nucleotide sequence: TGTGCCAGCAACCCCGACGGCGGGGTGGGCTACGAGCAGTACTTC.

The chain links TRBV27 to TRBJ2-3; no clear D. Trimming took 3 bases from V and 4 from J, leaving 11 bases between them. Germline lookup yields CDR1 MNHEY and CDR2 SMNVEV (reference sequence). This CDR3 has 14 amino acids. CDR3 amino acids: CASSLALSADTQYF. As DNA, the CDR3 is TGTGCCAGCAGTTTGGCCCTATCGGCAGATACGCAGTATTTT.

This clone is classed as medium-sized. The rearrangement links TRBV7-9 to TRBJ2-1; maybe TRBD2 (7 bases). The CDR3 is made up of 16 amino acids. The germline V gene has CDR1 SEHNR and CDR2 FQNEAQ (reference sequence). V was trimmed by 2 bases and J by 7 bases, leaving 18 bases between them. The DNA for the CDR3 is TGTGCCAGCAGCTTAAGGGGGGAGGGCCTTATGAATGAGCAGTTCTTC. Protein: CASSLRGEGLMNEQFF.

CDR3 loop: CSVNAGPYEQYF. The CDR3 region has the DNA TGCAGCGTTAATGCAGGACCGTACGAGCAGTACTTC. This rearrangement joins TRBV29-1 to TRBJ2-7; D is undetermined. Germline CDR1 SQVTM, CDR2 ANQGSEA. The CDR3 spans 12 residues. The V and J ends lost 5 bases and 4 bases respectively, with 12 bases between them.

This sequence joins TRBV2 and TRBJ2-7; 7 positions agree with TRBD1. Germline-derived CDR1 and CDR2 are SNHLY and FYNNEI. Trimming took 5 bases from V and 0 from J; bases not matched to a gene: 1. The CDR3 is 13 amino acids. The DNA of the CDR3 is TGTGCCAGCAGTCGGGACAGCTCCTACGAGCAGTACTTC. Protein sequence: CASSRDSSYEQYF. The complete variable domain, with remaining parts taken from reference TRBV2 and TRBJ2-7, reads EPEVTQTPSHQVTQMGQEVILRCVPISNHLYFYWYRQILGQKVEFLVSFYNNEISEKSEIFDDQFSVERPDGSNFTLKIRSTKLEDSAMYFCASSRDSSYEQYFGPGTRLTVT.

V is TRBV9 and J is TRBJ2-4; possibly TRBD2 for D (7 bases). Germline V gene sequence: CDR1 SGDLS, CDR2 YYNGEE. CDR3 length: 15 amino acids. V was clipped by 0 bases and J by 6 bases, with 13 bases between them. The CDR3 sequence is CASSVGGGAANIQYF. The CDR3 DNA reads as TGTGCCAGCAGCGTAGGTGGGGGGGCGGCAAACATTCAGTACTTC.

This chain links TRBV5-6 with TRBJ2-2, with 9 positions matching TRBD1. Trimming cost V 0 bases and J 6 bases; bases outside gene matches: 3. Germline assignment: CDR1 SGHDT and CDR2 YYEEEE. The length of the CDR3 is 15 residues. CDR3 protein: CASSLEQGAAGELFF. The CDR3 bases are TGTGCCAGCAGCTTGGAACAGGGGGCGGCCGGGGAGCTGTTTTTT.

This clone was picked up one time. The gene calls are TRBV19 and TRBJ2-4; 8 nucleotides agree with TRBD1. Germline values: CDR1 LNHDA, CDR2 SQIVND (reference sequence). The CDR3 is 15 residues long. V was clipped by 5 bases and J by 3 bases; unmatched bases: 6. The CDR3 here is CASSLGQGGKNIQYF. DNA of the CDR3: TGTGCCAGTAGTCTAGGACAGGGTGGCAAAAACATTCAGTACTTC.

The CDR3 DNA follows: TGTGCCAGTGAAACAGGGGACGGAGATACGCAGTATTTT. The encoded protein is CASETGDGDTQYF. This chain uses TRBV27 with TRBJ2-3; TRBD1 aligns across 7 bases. This CDR3 has 13 residues. V trimming: 9 bases; J trimming: 5 bases; junction bases outside the gene matches: 8. Germline lookup yields CDR1 MNHEY and CDR2 SMNVEV (reference sequence).

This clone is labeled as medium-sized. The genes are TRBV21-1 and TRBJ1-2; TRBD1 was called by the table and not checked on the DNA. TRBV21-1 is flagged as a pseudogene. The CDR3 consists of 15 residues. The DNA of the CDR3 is TGTGCCAGCAGCAAAGCACACAGGGTCAACTATGGCTACACCTTC. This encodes CASSKAHRVNYGYTF.

This CDR3 is CASRTNSPLHF. The CDR3 bases are TGTGCAAGCCGAACCAATTCACCCCTCCACTTT. V and J are TRBV12-2 and TRBJ1-6. TRBV12-2 is recorded as a pseudogene. There are 11 residues in the CDR3.

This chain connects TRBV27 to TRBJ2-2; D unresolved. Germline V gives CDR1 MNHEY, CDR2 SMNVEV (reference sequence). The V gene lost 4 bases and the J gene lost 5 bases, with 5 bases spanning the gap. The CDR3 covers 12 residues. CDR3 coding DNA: TGTGCCAGCAGTTGGGGTACCGGGGAGCTGTTTTTT. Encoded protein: CASSWGTGELFF.

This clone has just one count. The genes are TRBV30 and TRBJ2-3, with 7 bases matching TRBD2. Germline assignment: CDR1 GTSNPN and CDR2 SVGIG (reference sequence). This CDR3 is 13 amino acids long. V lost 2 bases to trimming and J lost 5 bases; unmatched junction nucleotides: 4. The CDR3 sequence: CAWSWGGLDTQYF. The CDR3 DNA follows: TGTGCCTGGAGTTGGGGGGGTTTAGATACGCAGTATTTT.

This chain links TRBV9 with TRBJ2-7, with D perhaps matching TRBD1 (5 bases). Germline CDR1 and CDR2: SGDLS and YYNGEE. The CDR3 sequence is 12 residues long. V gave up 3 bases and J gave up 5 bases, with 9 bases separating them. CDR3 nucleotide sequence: TGTGCCAGCAGCGGGCAGGGCGACGAGCAGTACTTC. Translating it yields CASSGQGDEQYF. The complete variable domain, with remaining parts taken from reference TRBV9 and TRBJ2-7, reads DSGVTQTPKHLITATGQRVTLRCSPRSGDLSVYWYQQSLDQGLQFLIQYYNGEERAKGNILERFSAQQFPDLHSELNLSSLELGDSALYFCASSGQGDEQYFGPGTRLTVT.

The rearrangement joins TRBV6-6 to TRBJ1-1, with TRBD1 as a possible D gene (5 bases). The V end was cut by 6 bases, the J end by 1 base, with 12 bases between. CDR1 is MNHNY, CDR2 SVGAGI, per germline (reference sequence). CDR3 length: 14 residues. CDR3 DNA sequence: TGTGCCAGCAGCTGGGGCTGGGGGAACACTGAAGCTTTCTTT. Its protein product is CASSWGWGNTEAFF.

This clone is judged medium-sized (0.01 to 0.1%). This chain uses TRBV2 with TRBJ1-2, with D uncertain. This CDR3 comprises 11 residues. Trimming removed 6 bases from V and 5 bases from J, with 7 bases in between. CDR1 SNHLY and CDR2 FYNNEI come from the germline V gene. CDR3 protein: CASRAAYGYTF. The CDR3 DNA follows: TGTGCCAGCAGGGCAGCTTATGGCTACACCTTC.

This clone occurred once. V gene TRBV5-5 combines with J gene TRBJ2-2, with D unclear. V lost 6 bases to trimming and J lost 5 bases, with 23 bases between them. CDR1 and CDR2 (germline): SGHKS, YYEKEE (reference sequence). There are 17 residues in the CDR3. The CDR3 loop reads CASTLNVAPTLTGELFF. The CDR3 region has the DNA TGTGCCAGCACCCTGAACGTGGCCCCGACGCTAACCGGGGAGCTGTTTTTT.

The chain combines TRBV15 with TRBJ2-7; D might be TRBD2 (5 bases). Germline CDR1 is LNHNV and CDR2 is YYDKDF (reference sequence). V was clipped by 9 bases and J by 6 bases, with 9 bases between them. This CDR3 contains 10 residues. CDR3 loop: CATGDGEQYF. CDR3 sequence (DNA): TGTGCCACGGGAGATGGCGAGCAGTACTTC.

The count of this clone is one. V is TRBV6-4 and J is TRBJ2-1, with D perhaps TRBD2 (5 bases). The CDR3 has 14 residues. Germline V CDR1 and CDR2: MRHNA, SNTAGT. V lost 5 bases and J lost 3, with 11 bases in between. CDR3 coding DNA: TGTGCCAGCAGTCAGAGGGATAGCTACAATGAGCAGTTCTTC. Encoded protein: CASSQRDSYNEQFF.

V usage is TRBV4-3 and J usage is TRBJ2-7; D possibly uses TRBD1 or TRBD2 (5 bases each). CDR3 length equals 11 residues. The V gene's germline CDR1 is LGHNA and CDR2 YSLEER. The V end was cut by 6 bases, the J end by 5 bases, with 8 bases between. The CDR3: CASRLGDEQYF. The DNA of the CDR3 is TGCGCCAGCAGGCTGGGGGACGAGCAGTACTTC.

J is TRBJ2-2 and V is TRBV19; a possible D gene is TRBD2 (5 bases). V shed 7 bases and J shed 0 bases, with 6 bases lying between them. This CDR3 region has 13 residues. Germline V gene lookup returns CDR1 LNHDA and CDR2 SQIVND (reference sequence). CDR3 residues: CASILANTGELFF. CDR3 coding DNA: TGTGCCAGTATACTAGCGAACACCGGGGAGCTGTTTTTT.